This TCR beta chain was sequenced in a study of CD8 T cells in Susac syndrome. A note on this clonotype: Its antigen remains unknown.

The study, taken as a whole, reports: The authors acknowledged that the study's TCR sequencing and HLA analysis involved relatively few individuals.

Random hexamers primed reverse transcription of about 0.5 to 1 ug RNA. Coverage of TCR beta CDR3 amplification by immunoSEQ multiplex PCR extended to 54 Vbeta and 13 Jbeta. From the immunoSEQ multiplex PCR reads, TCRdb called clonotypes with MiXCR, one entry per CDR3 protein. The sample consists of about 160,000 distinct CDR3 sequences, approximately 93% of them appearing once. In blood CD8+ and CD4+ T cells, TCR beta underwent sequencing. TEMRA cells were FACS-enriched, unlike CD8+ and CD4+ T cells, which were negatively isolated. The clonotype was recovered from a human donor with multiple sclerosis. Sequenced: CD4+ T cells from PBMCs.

The CDR3 region has the DNA TGTGCCTGGACCCCCGCCCTAGCGGGAGGGCAGTACTTC. Its protein is CAWTPALAGGQYF. The chain employs TRBV30 and TRBJ2-7, with TRBD2 matching 11 bases. Losses at the gene ends were 4 bases for V and 9 bases for J; bases not matched to a gene: 8. The CDR3 contains 13 residues. Germline CDR1 and CDR2: GTSNPN and SVGIG (reference sequence).